A single sample is the source of the 22 T cell receptor beta chains below, sequenced in a study of cytomegalovirus exposure and HLA in healthy donors. Assay: immunoSEQ multiplex PCR; the TCRdb copy retains only in-frame clones and omits some. The sample contains 100,000 to 150,000 clones, about 91% of which appear only once. Sample: PBMCs. Source of these receptors: a woman aged 18-29 years in good health and CMV-seronegative.

The rearrangement joins TRBV6-1 to TRBJ1-2; D not certain. Germline V gives CDR1 MNHNS, CDR2 SASEGT. V was trimmed by 8 bases and J by 7 bases, leaving 20 bases between them. This CDR3 has 14 residues. In DNA, the CDR3 is TGTGCCAGCGGTCTAAGTCCCCCCGTGTTTGGCTACACCTTC. This sequence encodes CASGLSPPVFGYTF.

A note on this clone: This same CDR3 is encoded by further DNA sequences in the sample. V gene TRBV5-6 combines with J gene TRBJ1-2; D unresolved. The CDR3 is made up of 12 amino acids. V shed 4 bases and J shed 5 bases, with 9 bases lying between them. Germline lookup yields CDR1 SGHDT and CDR2 YYEEEE. This CDR3 is CASSIREYGYTF. The DNA for the CDR3 is TGTGCCAGCAGCATCCGGGAGTATGGCTACACCTTC.

This clone appeared once. The chain employs TRBV19 and TRBJ1-2; D ambiguous. This CDR3 region has 13 residues. Trimming took off 5 bases at V and 4 bases at J, with 11 bases between the two ends. Germline V CDR1 and CDR2: LNHDA, SQIVND (reference sequence). CDR3 nucleotide sequence: TGTGCCAGTAGTGACTCACCGGGCTATGGCTACACCTTC. It codes for CASSDSPGYGYTF.

By frequency in the sample, this clone is medium-sized. The CDR3 reads CASTETVMNTEAFF. The CDR3 coding sequence is TGCGCCAGCACCGAGACAGTCATGAACACTGAAGCTTTCTTT. The V call is TRBV5-1, the J call TRBJ1-1; D is possibly TRBD1 (5 bases). CDR3 length: 14 residues. Germline V gene lookup returns CDR1 SGHRS and CDR2 YFSETQ. V was trimmed by 6 bases and J by 0 bases, leaving 12 bases between them.

The CDR3 sequence is CASRLALSSYEQYF. The CDR3 DNA reads TGTGCCAGCCGCCTAGCGCTAAGCTCCTACGAGCAGTACTTC. The chain uses TRBV2 and TRBJ2-7; the D gene is possibly TRBD2 (6 bases). Germline V lookup: CDR1 SNHLY, CDR2 FYNNEI. The CDR3 runs to 14 residues. With 8 bases removed from V and 0 bases from J, the gap between germline ends came to 14 bases.

This chain uses TRBV13 with TRBJ2-3; 11 nucleotides match TRBD2. V dropped 3 bases and J dropped 2; count of bases not matched to a gene: 1. CDR3 size: 15 residues. CDR1 and CDR2 (germline): PRHDT, FYEKMQ (reference sequence). The CDR3 loop reads CASSFSGGDTDTQYF. The CDR3 DNA reads as TGTGCCAGCAGCTTTAGCGGGGGGGACACAGATACGCAGTATTTT. The whole variable domain, remainder taken from reference TRBV13 and TRBJ2-3, is AAGVIQSPRHLIKEKRETATLKCYPIPRHDTVYWYQQGPGQDPQFLISFYEKMQSDKGSIPDRFSAQQFSDYHSELNMSSLELGDSALYFCASSFSGGDTDTQYFGPGTRLTVL.

This clone has just one count. This chain connects TRBV5-4 to TRBJ1-5; tentatively, D is TRBD1 (6 bases). With 1 base removed from V and 4 bases from J, the gap between germline ends came to 6 bases. The CDR3 is 13 amino acids. Germline CDR1 is SGHNT and CDR2 is YYREEE (reference sequence). The CDR3 region is CASSLQGNQPQHF. The CDR3 region has the DNA TGTGCCAGCAGCTTGCAGGGGAATCAGCCCCAGCATTTT.

The CDR3 DNA is TGCAGCGTTGAAGGCAGCGGGGGATTAGGCACAGATACGCAGTATTTT. Residues: CSVEGSGGLGTDTQYF. The V gene is TRBV29-1, the J gene TRBJ2-3, with 8 bases aligning to TRBD2. Trimming took 1 base from V and 1 from J; bases not matched to a gene: 7. The CDR3 covers 16 residues. Germline V CDR1 and CDR2: SQVTM, ANQGSEA.

This chain connects TRBV6-1 to TRBJ2-1; 13 nucleotides agree with TRBD2. The CDR3 spans 15 residues. Germline V gene data show CDR1 as MNHNS and CDR2 as SASEGT. Germline trimming cut 3 bases from V and 8 bases from J; bases unmatched to any gene: 4. CDR3 nucleotide sequence: TGTGCCAGCAGTGACTCACTAGCGGGGGGGCATGAGCAGTTCTTC. It is translated as CASSDSLAGGHEQFF.

The genes are TRBV19 and TRBJ2-3; 10 nucleotides agree with TRBD1. CDR3 length: 14 residues. Germline lookup yields CDR1 LNHDA and CDR2 SQIVND (reference sequence). V was pared by 4 bases and J by 5 bases, with 3 bases of the junction left unmatched. CDR3 DNA: TGTGCCAGTAGTAGACAGGGGGCGAGAGATACGCAGTATTTT. Translation gives CASSRQGARDTQYF.

This chain links TRBV10-2 with TRBJ1-1, with TRBD1 as a possible D gene (6 bases). Between the trimmed V and J ends, which lost 5 bases and 1 base, there was a span of 14 bases. From germline, CDR1 is WSHSY and CDR2 SAAADI. This CDR3 region has 15 residues. The CDR3 sequence: CASSTTGHRNTEAFF. CDR3 nucleotides: TGCGCCAGCAGTACTACAGGGCACAGGAACACTGAAGCTTTCTTT.

The chain couples TRBV5-1 to TRBJ1-1; 11 positions match TRBD1. CDR3 size: 18 residues. CDR1 and CDR2 (germline): SGHRS, YFSETQ. After removal of 1 base from V and 7 bases from J, the junction contained 15 bases not matched to a gene. CDR3 coding DNA: TGCGCCAGCAGCTTGTCACCGCCCGGGACAGGGGGAATTAGTGAAGCTTTCTTT. The encoded protein is CASSLSPPGTGGISEAFF.

J is TRBJ2-1 and V is TRBV9, with TRBD2 matching over 7 bases. CDR3 length: 15 amino acids. Germline V gives CDR1 SGDLS, CDR2 YYNGEE. Unmatched junction bases numbered 10, after V lost 4 bases and J lost 6 bases. CDR3 sequence reads: CASSQGGFDGNEQFF. The CDR3 bases are TGTGCCAGCAGCCAGGGAGGGTTCGATGGCAATGAGCAGTTCTTC.

The V gene is TRBV13, the J gene TRBJ1-2, with TRBD1 matching 8 bases. CDR1 PRHDT and CDR2 FYEKMQ come from the germline V gene (reference sequence). The V segment lost 4 bases and the J segment 8 bases; nucleotides outside the gene matches: 12. The CDR3 is made up of 15 amino acids. CDR3 sequence: CASSSDPDRDRGYTF. CDR3 bases: TGTGCCAGCAGCTCGGACCCGGACAGGGATAGGGGCTACACCTTC.

This chain uses TRBV19 with TRBJ2-2; D gene unclear. Trimming removed 2 bases at V and 8 bases at J, with 21 bases between. Germline V gives CDR1 LNHDA, CDR2 SQIVND (reference sequence). The length of the CDR3 is 17 residues. The CDR3, as DNA: TGTGCCAGTAGTATAAGTCTCGGTTTGAGGCGACGAGGGGAGCTGTTTTTT. It specifies CASSISLGLRRRGELFF.

This chain joins TRBV2 and TRBJ1-1; the D is unclear. Trimming removed 2 bases from V and 1 base from J, with 5 bases in between. CDR1 and CDR2 from the germline V gene are SNHLY and FYNNEI. This CDR3 has 13 amino acids. The CDR3 sequence is CASSELRNTEAFF. CDR3 coding DNA: TGTGCCAGCAGTGAACTTCGGAACACTGAAGCTTTCTTT.

The CDR3 sequence: CASSLLPAGGLNTGELFF. Here the CDR3 DNA reads TGCGCCAGCAGCTTGCTTCCAGCGGGGGGGCTTAACACCGGGGAGCTGTTTTTT. The chain recombines TRBV5-1 with TRBJ2-2, with 10 nucleotides matching TRBD2. Looked up from germline, CDR1 is SGHRS and CDR2 is YFSETQ. This CDR3 comprises 18 residues. V lost 1 base and J lost 2; bases outside the gene matches: 8.

The chain carries TRBV6-4 and TRBJ2-7, with 11 bases matching TRBD1. Germline loops: CDR1 MRHNA, CDR2 SNTAGT. This CDR3 is built from 13 residues. After removal of 8 bases from V and 5 bases from J, the junction contained 5 bases not matched to a gene. The CDR3 DNA reads as TGTGCCAGCGGGCGGGACAGGGGGAACGAGCAGTACTTC. Protein product: CASGRDRGNEQYF.

The rearrangement links TRBV6-1 to TRBJ2-7, with TRBD1 matching over 10 bases. The CDR3 has 15 amino acids. Germline V gives CDR1 MNHNS, CDR2 SASEGT. V shed 2 bases and J 6 bases; nucleotides not matched to a gene: 7. The CDR3 nucleotides are TGTGCCAGCAGTGAATTTTCGGGACAGGGGTCCGAGCAGTACTTC. This gives the protein CASSEFSGQGSEQYF.

In its sample, this clone was seen a few times. The V and J genes are TRBV4-2 and TRBJ1-6; a possible D gene is TRBD1 (5 bases). The V and J ends lost 5 bases and 10 bases respectively, with 21 bases between them. Germline-derived CDR1 and CDR2 are LGHNA and YNFKEQ. The CDR3 covers 16 residues. The CDR3 region has the DNA TGTGCCAGCAGCGCACCGGGACCCGGGAGGAACTCACCCCTCCACTTT. Its translation: CASSAPGPGRNSPLHF.

The gene calls are TRBV9 and TRBJ1-5; maybe TRBD1 (6 bases). Per the germline V gene, CDR1 is SGDLS and CDR2 is YYNGEE. The CDR3 covers 17 residues. V lost 3 bases to trimming and J lost 4 bases, with 20 bases between them. CDR3 region: CASSGGYGQRDNQPQHF. In DNA form, the CDR3 reads TGTGCCAGCAGCGGGGGATACGGACAGCGCGATAATCAGCCCCAGCATTTT.

This clone was seen a few times. V and J are TRBV6-6 and TRBJ1-6; TRBD1 is a possible D gene (5 bases). Trimming pared 5 bases from V and 9 bases from J, leaving 14 bases between. Germline CDR1 and CDR2: MNHNY and SVGAGI (reference sequence). CDR3 size: 14 residues. In DNA, the CDR3 is TGTGCCAGCAGTCCAGGGTATTCGGGTTCACCCCTCCACTTT. This sequence encodes CASSPGYSGSPLHF.